This is a list of T cell receptor beta chains from one sample in a study of OX40 agonist ivuxolimab in advanced cancers. Assay used: immunoSEQ multiplex PCR; TCRdb lists only in-frame clones, some missing. The sample consists of tens of thousands of clones, 75% to 95% of them appearing once. This sample comprised CD4+ or CD8+ T cells sorted from blood, obtained in a trial of the OX40 agonist ivuxolimab. These receptor sequences come from an adult with an advanced solid tumor such as melanoma, head and neck, liver or kidney cancer. Both conserved end residues are trimmed from each CDR3. Rows give clone size only sometimes, using once, few, many, or a class for an expanded clone.

V gene,clone size,J gene,CDR3 protein
TRBV6-1,NA,TRBJ2-4,ASSEEGAQY
TRBV7-2,NA,TRBJ1-3,ASSKRSGVSGNTIY
TRBV4-2,NA,TRBJ2-1,ASSPSGSVYNEQF
TRBV28,NA,TRBJ1-6,ASSTLRRGSPLH
TRBV7-2,NA,TRBJ2-5,ASSLPTETQY
TRBV6-5,NA,TRBJ2-1,ASSYGTSGGDEQF
TRBV29-1,once,TRBJ1-2,SVRAKHRGPTSNYGYT
TRBV28,NA,TRBJ1-1,ASSFRGRNTEAF
TRBV19,NA,TRBJ2-3,ASSNGGVGVHTDTQY
TRBV14,NA,TRBJ1-6,ASSPRTGEASPLH
TRBV2,once,TRBJ1-5,ASSDPRGQSNQPQH
TRBV27,NA,TRBJ2-1,ASWEGYYNEQF
TRBV28,NA,TRBJ2-1,ASSLVRSMREQF
TRBV13,NA,TRBJ1-1,ASSPRTVLNTEAF
TRBV10-3,NA,TRBJ2-3,AISESIAQY
TRBV19,NA,TRBJ2-7,ASSIGQGSHEQY
TRBV30,NA,TRBJ2-3,AWSALDRPFTDTQY
TRBV28,NA,TRBJ1-5,ASSLHRGAANQPQH
TRBV4-3,NA,TRBJ1-1,ASSRTPGLNTEAF
TRBV30,NA,TRBJ1-2,AWSDEFPGHGYT
TRBV28,NA,TRBJ1-3,ASSFGLNTIY
TRBV6-1,NA,TRBJ1-2,ASSGDHNYGYT
TRBV28,NA,TRBJ1-5,ASSERGENQPQH
TRBV28,NA,TRBJ2-6,ASRGPGANVLT
TRBV15,NA,TRBJ2-2,ATSRSGGGFLGELF
TRBV4-1,NA,TRBJ2-5,ASSLESTFQETQY
TRBV19,NA,TRBJ1-1,ASSPVPLGGPNTEAF